The clone carrying this TCR beta chain was counted a few times. The antigen is unknown. The data were obtained in a study of identical twins. Study results and limitations: Instead of following the same donors, the conclusions were based on cross-sectional statistical analysis. Fewer insertions characterized abundant cord blood beta clonotypes, whereas memory repertoires showed none. Out-of-frame beta sequences exhibited a weaker degree of excess twin sharing. Where out-of-frame alpha sequences were twin-shared, they showed excess low generation probability.

TCRdb reanalysed the 5' RACE reads using MiXCR and keeps one entry per CDR3 protein. This table holds 410,000 or so distinct CDR3 sequences, about 18% found once. Unmatched junction bases numbered 8, after V lost 2 bases and J lost 4 bases. Germline V lookup: CDR1 SGHRS, CDR2 YFSETQ. The CDR3 length is 15 residues. The V and J genes are TRBV5-1 and TRBJ2-7; 8 positions match TRBD2. Sequenced input: naive T cells sorted from blood. The TCR originated in a man over 45 in good health. CDR3 in DNA: TGCGCCAGCAGCTTTAACGGGGGGGGAGGATACGAGCAGTACTTC. It encodes CASSFNGGGGYEQYF.